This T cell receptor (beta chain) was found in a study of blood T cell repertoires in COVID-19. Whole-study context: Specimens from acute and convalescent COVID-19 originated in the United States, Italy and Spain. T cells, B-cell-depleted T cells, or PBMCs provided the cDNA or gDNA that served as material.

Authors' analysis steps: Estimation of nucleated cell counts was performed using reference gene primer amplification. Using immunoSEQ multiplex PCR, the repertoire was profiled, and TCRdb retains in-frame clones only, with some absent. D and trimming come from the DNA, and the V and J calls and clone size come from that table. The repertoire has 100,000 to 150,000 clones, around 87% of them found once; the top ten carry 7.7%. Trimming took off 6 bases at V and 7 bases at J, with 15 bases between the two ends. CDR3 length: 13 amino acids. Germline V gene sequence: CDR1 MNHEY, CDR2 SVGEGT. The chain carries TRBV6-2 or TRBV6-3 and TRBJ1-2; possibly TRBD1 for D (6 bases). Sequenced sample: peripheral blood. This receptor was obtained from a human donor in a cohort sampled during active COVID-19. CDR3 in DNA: TGTGCCAGCAGCAGGGGTGCGGACGGTGGCTACACCTTC. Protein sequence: CASSRGADGGYTF.